This TCR beta chain emerged from a study of identifying expanded T cells in peripheral blood. The germline V gene has CDR1 SGHDT and CDR2 YYEEEE. CDR3 length: 13 amino acids. Trimming removed 9 bases from V and 4 bases from J, with 14 bases in between. TCRdb's table, derived via immunoSEQ multiplex PCR, lists solely in-frame clones and lacks some. The sample comprises 90,000 to 120,000 clones, about 89% of which are singletons, and about 15% rests with the top ten. Sequenced input: blood. The chain joins TRBV5-6 to TRBJ2-1, with D possibly called TRBD1 or TRBD2 (5 bases each). The sequence was obtained from a person aged 18 to 69 in good health. The CDR3 reads CATLGTGYNEQFF. The CDR3 DNA is TGTGCCACCTTAGGGACCGGGTACAATGAGCAGTTCTTC.